This T cell receptor beta chain derives from a study of OX40 agonist ivuxolimab in advanced cancers. About the investigation overall: Ivuxolimab, which targeted the costimulatory receptor OX40 (CD134), was an agonistic, fully human IgG2 monoclonal antibody. Intravenous ivuxolimab was administered to patients every 2 weeks at six dose levels: 0.01, 0.1, 0.3, 1.5, 3 and 10 mg/kg. Among the roughly 52 dose-escalation patients, roughly 20 had hepatocellular carcinoma, 15 or so melanoma, 9 renal cell carcinoma and 9 head and neck cancer. In the dose-escalation cohort, more than 75% of patients were male, and the mean age was around 60 years, with a range of roughly 23 to 85. Prior anti-PD-1, anti-PD-L1 or anti-CTLA-4 therapy was permitted, and checkpoint inhibitors had been received by roughly 40% of dose-escalation patients. Partial responses were achieved by three dose-escalation patients, of whom one had hepatocellular carcinoma and two had cutaneous melanoma. The point of sequencing TCRbeta in the periphery was to test whether ivuxolimab changed TCR sequence diversity and drove clonal T-cell expansion. The paper describes the monotherapy dose-escalation part (N of about 47 patients) of the phase I trial of ivuxolimab.

Genomic DNA was isolated from the sorted cells so that the TCRbeta CDR3 region could be sequenced. TCRbeta CDR3 regions were sequenced using the immunoSEQ Assay. Held by TCRdb, this immuneACCESS table contains in-frame sequences only and omits some clones. Under half of the omission traces to an unresolved V gene where checked; the cause of the rest is unknown. This sample comprises 55,000 to 80,000 clones, almost 85% of them detected only once. The ten largest clonotypes hold 9.8% of the sample. The germline V and J ends show losses of 8 bases and 0 bases respectively, and no gene match explains 3 bases of the junction. The CDR3 spans 13 residues, from the cysteine through the phenylalanine. Of all the DNA, just the CDR3 is kept, 39 bases in frame from base 1. CDR1 LNHDA and CDR2 SQIVND are derived from the germline V gene (reference sequence). The paper as a whole reports these results and caveats: After ivuxolimab, CD8+ T cells had more expanded clones than CD4+ T cells on average. Antigen specificity was not determined for the clonally expanded peripheral T cells. In the 0.1-3.0 mg/kg groups, partial responders had among the lowest normalized peripheral clonal expansion, particularly in CD8+ T cells. At doses of 0.1 to 3.0 mg/kg, clonal expansion of both CD4+ and CD8+ blood T cells was observed from baseline to week 6. Low levels of normalized T-cell clonal expansion were also seen in some nonresponding patients.

A remark on this clone: This clone's antigen is unknown. Qualities for individual bases were not recorded, and no much larger clone is one base off.

The trial excluded patients who had a history of autoimmune disease or who were on systemic immunosuppression. Peripheral blood for TCR sequencing was collected from all dose cohorts at baseline, on cycle 4 day 1, and on cycle 7 day 1. The samples were drawn from a first-in-human, open-label, multicenter phase I dose-escalation trial of ivuxolimab. Adults with locally advanced or metastatic head and neck squamous cell, hepatocellular, melanoma or renal cell carcinoma were enrolled in the trial. Before TCR sequencing, CD4+ and CD8+ T cells were separately sorted from peripheral blood. The chain is encoded by TRBV19 joined to TRBJ2-7, with 8 central nucleotides matching TRBD2. The sequence came from an adult with an advanced solid tumor such as melanoma, head and neck, liver or kidney cancer. The input for sequencing was CD4+ or CD8+ T cells sorted from blood, taken in a trial of the OX40 agonist ivuxolimab. This receptor carries the CDR3 CASGSGSSYEQYF. The nucleotide sequence reads TGTGCCAGTGGCAGCGGGAGCTCCTACGAGCAGTACTTC.